This TCR beta chain was retrieved from a study of siplizumab effects on memory and regulatory T cells. The CDR3 is 15 residues long. V shed 2 bases and J shed 0 bases, with 11 bases lying between them. From germline, CDR1 is MNHNS and CDR2 SASEGT. Some clones are missing from TCRdb's copy, which holds only in-frame ones; the method was immunoSEQ multiplex PCR. Of approximately 94,000 clones in the sample, 80% to 95% were seen once. J is TRBJ2-7 and V is TRBV6-1; D possibly corresponds to TRBD1 (5 bases). The receptor's source is a human donor in good health. Sequencing used CD8+ T cells sorted from blood. CDR3: CASSEIVGASYEQYF. In nucleotides, the CDR3 is TGTGCCAGCAGTGAAATAGTTGGGGCCTCCTACGAGCAGTACTTC.